Following are 27 T cell receptor beta chains from one sample sequenced in a study of blood T cells in healthy people across ages. Combining a sample-barcoded 5' primer with a J-beta primer mix, a second PCR ran for about 7 to 12 cycles. TCRdb redid the calling of the 5' RACE reads with MiXCR, one entry per CDR3 protein. The sample contains some 940,000 distinct CDR3 sequences, almost 30% of which appear only once. The data were also submitted as part of a second study, on T cells of mothers and their children.

The specimen sequenced was blood. These receptors all come from a woman aged 40 to 50 in good health.

This clonotype was observed a few times. The chain links TRBV5-1 to TRBJ2-5, with D unresolved. Germline lookup yields CDR1 SGHRS and CDR2 YFSETQ. This CDR3 is built from 14 residues. The ends were cut back, 4 bases at V and 5 bases at J, with 15 bases in the middle. The chain's CDR3 is CASSSLKGRETQYF. The CDR3 nucleotides are TGCGCCAGCAGCAGTCTGAAGGGCCGGGAGACCCAGTACTTC.

This clonotype was observed at least ten times. CDR3 bases: TGTGCCACCATAGAGGGGGCCAGCTATGGCTACACCTTC. Translating it yields CATIEGASYGYTF. The V and J genes are TRBV6-6 and TRBJ1-2; 7 nucleotides match TRBD1. The V gene end was trimmed by 10 bases and the J gene end by 4 bases; junction bases not matched to a gene: 9. This CDR3 is 13 amino acids long. Germline V gives CDR1 MNHNY, CDR2 SVGAGI (reference sequence).

This clonotype was found many times. The rearrangement joins TRBV4-3 to TRBJ1-2, with a tentative D call TRBD1 (5 bases). The V end was cut by 0 bases, the J end by 4 bases, with 12 bases between. The germline CDR1 and CDR2 sequences are LGHNA and YSLEER. This CDR3 is 15 amino acids long. The CDR3 DNA sequence: TGCGCCAGCAGCCAAGATAGGGGCGTCAGCTATGGCTACACCTTC. Translation gives CASSQDRGVSYGYTF.

This rearrangement joins TRBV30 to TRBJ2-1; D perhaps matches TRBD1 (6 bases). CDR1 and CDR2 (germline): GTSNPN, SVGIG (reference sequence). V lost 4 bases and J lost 1, with 14 bases in between. The CDR3 extends over 15 amino acids. The CDR3 is CAWTGATLSYNEQFF. DNA of the CDR3: TGTGCCTGGACAGGGGCTACTCTATCCTACAATGAGCAGTTCTTC.

Details on this clonotype: A much larger clone lies a single base off, so this may be a read error. The chain combines TRBV29-1 with TRBJ2-1; D is uncertain. With the DNA end fitting TRBJ2-7 better, the J assignment may be wrong. CDR3 length: 14 amino acids. CDR1 and CDR2 (germline): SQVTM, ANQGSEA. CDR3 region: CSVVSVNSYNEQYF. CDR3 in DNA: TGCAGCGTTGTTTCCGTAAACTCCTACAATGAGCAGTACTTC.

This clonotype was seen a handful of times. The chain employs TRBV5-1 and TRBJ1-6; D may be TRBD1 (5 bases). From germline, CDR1 is SGHRS and CDR2 YFSETQ. The CDR3 has 17 residues. V gave up 1 base and J gave up 5 bases, with 16 bases separating them. The CDR3 loop is CASSLSSPGPNNSPLHF. CDR3 nucleotides: TGCGCCAGCAGCTTGTCCAGTCCGGGACCTAATAATTCACCCCTCCACTTT.

In its sample, this clonotype was seen many times. The chain uses TRBV9 and TRBJ2-3; D might be TRBD2 (5 bases). The CDR3 contains 15 residues. The germline V gene has CDR1 SGDLS and CDR2 YYNGEE. V was shortened by 0 bases and J by 4 bases, with 12 bases between the two germline ends. The CDR3 loop reads CASSVGWAGADTQYF. The CDR3 nucleotides read TGTGCCAGCAGCGTAGGTTGGGCCGGGGCAGATACGCAGTATTTT.

The sample holds a few counts of this clonotype. The chain uses TRBV21-1 and TRBJ2-1; the DNA was not compared with TRBD1, the D call given in the table. The J call could be wrong; TRBJ2-7 is a better fit for the DNA end. TRBV21-1 is deemed a pseudogene. This CDR3 has 13 amino acids. Here the CDR3 reads CASNYTGGYEQYF. CDR3 nucleotide sequence: TGTGCCAGCAACTACACAGGGGGCTACGAGCAGTACTTC.

The chain carries TRBV7-2 and TRBJ1-6; D is unresolved. Between the trimmed V and J ends, which lost 3 bases and 9 bases, there was a span of 9 bases. The length of the CDR3 is 13 residues. The germline V gene encodes CDR1 SGHTA and CDR2 FQGNSA. In DNA, the CDR3 is TGTGCCAGCAGCTTTCGGACTTCTTCACCCCTCCACTTT. This encodes CASSFRTSSPLHF. The full variable domain, with the rest looked up from reference TRBV7-2 and TRBJ1-6, is GAGVSQSPSNKVTEKGKDVELRCDPISGHTALYWYRQSLGQGLEFLIYFQGNSAPDKSGLPSDRFSAERTGGSVSTLTIQRTQQEDSAVYLCASSFRTSSPLHFGNGTRLTVT.

This chain links TRBV20-1 with TRBJ2-5, with 10 nucleotides matching TRBD2. The V segment lost 2 bases and the J segment 3 bases; nucleotides outside the gene matches: 9. The CDR3 has 16 amino acids. Per germline, CDR1 DFQATT and CDR2 SNEGSKA (reference sequence). CDR3 DNA: TGCAGTGCTAGATCGACCCCGGGACTAGCGAAAGAGACCCAGTACTTC. Encoded protein: CSARSTPGLAKETQYF.

This clonotype was detected many times. This chain joins TRBV3-1 and TRBJ2-7; 11 positions match TRBD1. Germline V gene lookup returns CDR1 LGHDT and CDR2 YNNKEL (reference sequence). J lost 6 bases, V lost 4 bases, and 5 bases had no gene match. The CDR3 sequence is 14 residues long. In nucleotides, the CDR3 is TGTGCCAGCAGCCCCGGACAGGGGGCTAGCGAGCAGTACTTC. Its protein product is CASSPGQGASEQYF.

At least ten counts were recorded for this clonotype. This chain connects TRBV29-1 to TRBJ2-7, with TRBD1 matching 8 bases. There are 15 residues in the CDR3. The germline CDR1 and CDR2 sequences are SQVTM and ANQGSEA. The trim removed 0 bases at V and 4 bases at J, leaving 8 bases unmatched. In nucleotides, the CDR3 is TGCAGCGTTGAAGATCAGGGGGCCAGGGGTTACGAGCAGTACTTC. Its protein is CSVEDQGARGYEQYF.

This clonotype was recorded a few times. The rearrangement joins TRBV28 to TRBJ1-2; possible D gene TRBD1, 5 bases. Germline CDR1 reads MDHEN; CDR2 reads SYDVKM. The CDR3 is 15 amino acids. The CDR3 here is CAGSQGEITDYGYTF. For the CDR3, the DNA is TGTGCGGGGTCGCAGGGCGAAATTACCGACTATGGCTACACCTTC.

The chain employs TRBV27 and TRBJ1-2; TRBD1 agrees at 8 bases. V gave up 3 bases and J gave up 6 bases; unmatched junction bases: 6. Germline assignment: CDR1 MNHEY and CDR2 SMNVEV (reference sequence). The length of the CDR3 is 14 residues. For the CDR3, the DNA is TGTGCCAGCAGTTTCTCCGGGACAGGCAATGGCTACACCTTC. Its translation is CASSFSGTGNGYTF.

This clonotype was seen a handful of times. This chain links TRBV4-1 with TRBJ1-4, with D possibly TRBD1 on 6 matching bases. The V end was cut by 1 base, the J end by 7 bases, with 13 bases between. CDR3 length equals 15 residues. The germline gives CDR1 MGHRA, CDR2 YSYEKL. The CDR3 region is CASSQGGAEGEKLFF. CDR3 DNA: TGCGCCAGCAGCCAAGGGGGGGCGGAAGGTGAAAAACTGTTTTTT.

This clonotype has more than one count but fewer than ten. This chain joins TRBV7-9 and TRBJ1-6; D may be TRBD1 (6 bases). The CDR3 has 16 residues. Trimming pared 5 bases from V and 5 bases from J, leaving 16 bases between. The germline CDR1 and CDR2 sequences are SEHNR and FQNEAQ (reference sequence). The CDR3 DNA reads TGTGCCAGCAGCCCTCTAGGAGGACAGAATAATTCACCCCTCCACTTT. Protein sequence: CASSPLGGQNNSPLHF.

The CDR3 region is CASSRRQGLANYGYTF. The CDR3 bases are TGTGCCAGCAGCCGACGGCAGGGGTTAGCTAACTATGGCTACACCTTC. The rearrangement links TRBV11-1 to TRBJ1-2, with D possibly matching TRBD1 (6 bases). Trimming cost V 5 bases and J 0 bases, with 16 bases left between them. Germline values: CDR1 SGHAT, CDR2 FQDESV (reference sequence). The CDR3 spans 16 residues. Complete variable domain (other parts from reference TRBV11-1 and TRBJ1-2): EAEVAQSPRYKITEKSQAVAFWCDPISGHATLYWYRQILGQGPELLVQFQDESVVDDSQLPKDRFSAERLKGVDSTLKIQPAELGDSAMYLCASSRRQGLANYGYTFGSGTRLTVV.

V is TRBV5-1 and J is TRBJ1-1, with unresolved D. Germline CDR1 SGHRS, CDR2 YFSETQ. The CDR3 sequence is 16 residues long. V lost 2 bases and J 3 bases, leaving 17 bases between the germline ends. In nucleotides, the CDR3 is TGCGCCAGCAGCTTCGAGCCCTCCGAGCGGGACACTGAAGCTTTCTTT. Its protein is CASSFEPSERDTEAFF.

The V gene is TRBV20-1, the J gene TRBJ2-1, with D possibly matching TRBD2 (6 bases). The length of the CDR3 is 14 residues. V lost 3 bases to trimming and J lost 5 bases, with 14 bases between them. The germline V gene encodes CDR1 DFQATT and CDR2 SNEGSKA (reference sequence). For the CDR3, the DNA is TGCAGTGCTAGTACGGGAGAAGGGGACAATGAGCAGTTCTTC. Its protein is CSASTGEGDNEQFF.

The DNA for the CDR3 is TGTGCCAGCAGCCTCGTTTGGACAGGGTCCTACAATGAGCAGTTCTTC. Its protein is CASSLVWTGSYNEQFF. The chain carries TRBV9 and TRBJ2-1, with 8 positions matching TRBD1. This CDR3 is 16 amino acids long. Germline CDR1 is SGDLS and CDR2 is YYNGEE. The trim removed 4 bases at V and 1 base at J, leaving 7 bases unmatched.

Many counts were recorded for this clonotype. The chain recombines TRBV20-1 with TRBJ2-1, with D perhaps matching TRBD1 (5 bases). Trimming stripped 5 bases from V and 11 bases from J, with 22 bases between. This CDR3 comprises 14 residues. Germline values: CDR1 DFQATT, CDR2 SNEGSKA (reference sequence). The CDR3 loop reads CSAPPAASKGQQFF. CDR3 DNA: TGCAGTGCTCCCCCAGCAGCGTCTAAGGGGCAGCAGTTCTTC.

The rearrangement links TRBV4-3 to TRBJ2-1, with 9 bases fitting TRBD1. Germline V gene lookup returns CDR1 LGHNA and CDR2 YSLEER. The CDR3 runs to 15 residues. V lost 4 bases to trimming and J lost 5 bases; unmatched junction nucleotides: 6. The CDR3 reads CASSPFRDRDNEQFF. The CDR3 DNA reads as TGCGCCAGCAGCCCCTTCCGGGACAGGGACAATGAGCAGTTCTTC.

This clonotype has at least ten counts. The chain combines TRBV5-1 with TRBJ1-2; 8 nucleotides agree with TRBD1. The germline V gene encodes CDR1 SGHRS and CDR2 YFSETQ. With 2 bases clipped from V and 2 bases from J, the junction kept 2 bases outside the gene matches. This CDR3 comprises 14 residues. The CDR3 bases are TGCGCCAGCAGCTTTGACAGGGGAAACTATGGCTACACCTTC. This codes for CASSFDRGNYGYTF.

This clonotype was picked up one time. This sequence may be a read error, since a much larger clone differs from it by one base. The chain combines TRBV20-1 with TRBJ2-1; 8 bases align to TRBD2. CDR1 is DFQATT and CDR2 is SNEGSKA in the germline V gene (reference sequence). Trimming removed 0 bases from V and 6 bases from J; junction bases left unmatched: 7. The length of the CDR3 is 15 residues. The CDR3 nucleotides read TGCAGTGCTAGAGATGGGTCGGGGGGGTGCAATGAGCAGTTCTTC. This codes for CSARDGSGGCNEQFF.

The genes are TRBV19 and TRBJ2-7; D is undetermined. The CDR3 spans 12 residues. Germline V CDR1 and CDR2: LNHDA, SQIVND (reference sequence). The ends were cut back, 1 base at V and 7 bases at J, with 8 bases in the middle. The CDR3 sequence: CASSIGSNEQYF. The CDR3 bases are TGTGCCAGTAGTATAGGGAGCAATGAGCAGTACTTC. Looking up the rest from reference TRBV19 and TRBJ2-7 gives the full variable domain: DGGITQSPKYLFRKEGQNVTLSCEQNLNHDAMYWYRQDPGQGLRLIYYSQIVNDFQKGDIAEGYSVSREKKESFPLTVTSAQKNPTAFYLCASSIGSNEQYFGPGTRLTVT.

This clonotype was seen repeatedly, ten times or more. This chain joins TRBV7-6 and TRBJ2-7; unclear D gene. Germline V gene sequence: CDR1 SGHVS, CDR2 FNYEAQ. Trimming pared 0 bases from V and 3 bases from J, leaving 6 bases between. CDR3 length: 13 residues. CDR3 protein: CASSLATNYEQYF. CDR3 bases: TGTGCCAGCAGCTTAGCCACCAACTACGAGCAGTACTTC.

This clonotype appeared many times. The chain carries TRBV20-1 and TRBJ1-5; TRBD1 aligns across 8 bases. This CDR3 region has 13 residues. Losses at the gene ends were 6 bases for V and 6 bases for J; bases not matched to a gene: 7. Per the germline V gene, CDR1 is DFQATT and CDR2 is SNEGSKA (reference sequence). Here the CDR3 reads CSANRGLSQPQHF. As DNA, the CDR3 is TGCAGTGCAAACAGGGGGTTGAGTCAGCCCCAGCATTTT.